One and the same sample provided the 5 T cell receptor beta chains below, sequenced in a study of beta chain features in type 1 diabetes. Isolated RNA was reverse transcribed in full, so expressed TCRB transcripts were sequenced. Assay: immunoSEQ multiplex PCR; the TCRdb copy retains only in-frame clones and omits some. Here the sample spans roughly 240,000 clones, roughly 13% being singletons. What was sequenced was naive CD4+ T cells from blood. The receptor set was obtained from a woman aged 35 to 49 in good health.

This clone was observed a few times. The chain has TRBV7-2 and TRBJ1-5; perhaps TRBD1 as D (5 bases). The CDR3 extends over 14 amino acids. Trimming stripped 6 bases from V and 6 bases from J, with 15 bases between. Germline V lookup: CDR1 SGHTA, CDR2 FQGNSA. CDR3 in amino acids: CASSPQGRGQPQHF. The CDR3 region has the DNA TGTGCCAGCAGTCCTCAGGGTAGGGGTCAGCCCCAGCATTTT.

This clone has just a few counts. This chain connects TRBV19 to TRBJ2-7; 10 nucleotides agree with TRBD2. The CDR3 has 14 residues. V lost 7 bases, J lost 2 bases, and 5 bases stayed unmatched. Germline V gives CDR1 LNHDA, CDR2 SQIVND (reference sequence). As DNA, the CDR3 is TGTGCCAGTACCGCTAGCGGGGGAACCTACGAGCAGTACTTC. Protein: CASTASGGTYEQYF.

The sample holds a few counts of this clone. V usage is TRBV6-6 and J usage is TRBJ1-1; D remains unclear. This CDR3 is built from 13 residues. Trimming removed 5 bases at V and 8 bases at J, with 15 bases between. Germline V gene data show CDR1 as MNHNY and CDR2 as SVGAGI (reference sequence). DNA for the CDR3: TGTGCCAGCAGTCCCCGGGGTTTGGGCGAAGCTTTCTTT. Translation gives CASSPRGLGEAFF.

The CDR3 sequence: CASSQDLDRTNEQFF. The DNA of the CDR3 is TGCGCCAGCAGCCAAGATTTGGACAGAACGAATGAGCAGTTCTTC. The rearrangement uses TRBV4-1 and TRBJ2-1, with a weak D call TRBD1 (6 bases). V was shortened by 0 bases and J by 7 bases, with 13 bases between the two germline ends. Germline CDR1 MGHRA, CDR2 YSYEKL. CDR3 length: 15 amino acids.

This clone occurred many times. The chain uses TRBV18 and TRBJ2-7, with D possibly matching TRBD1 (6 bases). Trimming left V 6 bases short and J 3 bases short, with 18 bases between. The CDR3 covers 15 residues. Per germline, CDR1 KGHSH and CDR2 LQKENI. DNA for the CDR3: TGTGCCAGCTCCCCAGGAAGGGGGAGAAGCTACGAGCAGTACTTC. Translated, it gives CASSPGRGRSYEQYF. Combining the CDR3 with reference TRBV18 and TRBJ2-7 gives the whole variable domain NAGVMQNPRHLVRRRGQEARLRCSPMKGHSHVYWYRQLPEEGLKFMVYLQKENIIDESGMPKERFSAEFPKEGPSILRIQQVVRGDSAAYFCASSPGRGRSYEQYFGPGTRLTVT.